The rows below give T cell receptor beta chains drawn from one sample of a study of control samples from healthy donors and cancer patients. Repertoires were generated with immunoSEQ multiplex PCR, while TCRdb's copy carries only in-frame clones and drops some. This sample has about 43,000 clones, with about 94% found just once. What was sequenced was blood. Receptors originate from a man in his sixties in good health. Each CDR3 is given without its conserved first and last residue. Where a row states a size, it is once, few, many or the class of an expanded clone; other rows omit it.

ASSVVGRSPNNEQF,TRBJ2-1,.,TRBV9
ATSRDTSMETQY,TRBJ2-5,.,TRBV15
ATSRDTSFGQGNYGYT,TRBJ1-2,.,TRBV15
SVVRQGLNTEAF,TRBJ1-1,.,TRBV29-1
ASRGGTIHSPLH,TRBJ1-6,.,TRBV11-3
AWSQGANEKLF,TRBJ1-4,.,TRBV30
SVDWDSLLGRDTQY,TRBJ2-3,.,TRBV29-1
ASGLWLALLLNTGELF,TRBJ2-2,once,TRBV12-5
ASSQEGLPNTEAF,TRBJ1-1,.,TRBV14
ASSQDRIGVYGYT,TRBJ1-2,.,TRBV14
ASSPGQENTEAF,TRBJ1-1,.,TRBV18
ASSTGTSGSYEQY,TRBJ2-7,.,TRBV6-5
ASSPRGGDGGNEQY,TRBJ2-7,.,TRBV28
ASSLDAGAEETQY,TRBJ2-5,.,TRBV5-7